Sequencing of this T cell receptor beta chain was carried out in a study of blood T cell repertoires in COVID-19. Study details: Sites in the United States, Italy and Spain provided acute and convalescent COVID-19 samples. The cDNA or gDNA used as material had been derived from T cells, B-cell-depleted T cells, or PBMCs.

As handled by the study authors: Scientists estimated how many nucleated cells there were by amplifying reference gene primers. Measured with immunoSEQ multiplex PCR; TCRdb has only the in-frame clones, and not every one. V and J calls and clone size are given by that table; D and trimming were obtained from the DNA. The sample lists tens of thousands of clones; 70% to 90% were seen once. Trimming cost V 9 bases and J 2 bases, with 14 bases left between them. CDR3 size: 13 residues. Looked up from germline, CDR1 is WNHNN and CDR2 is SYGVQD (reference sequence). The rearrangement links TRBV10-1 to TRBJ2-7, with a weak D call TRBD1 (6 bases). Specimen: peripheral blood. The clonotype comes from a man aged 70 or older with active COVID-19. The CDR3 is CASTGQRPYEQYF. CDR3 in DNA: TGCGCCAGTACAGGGCAGCGGCCCTACGAGCAGTACTTC.